Following are 6 T cell receptor beta chains from one sample sequenced in a study of PD-L1 blockade in urothelial cancer. The repertoire was sequenced with immunoSEQ multiplex PCR; TCRdb's copy has only in-frame clones and lacks some. The sample carries around 33,000 clones, roughly nine tenths recorded once. Time point described: peripheral blood 6 weeks after treatment start. The sample here was PBMCs, taken around atezolizumab (anti-PD-L1) treatment. The origin of the receptors is an older man with urothelial cancer.

V gene TRBV5-4 combines with J gene TRBJ2-5; no reliable D call. The CDR3 is 13 amino acids. CDR1 and CDR2 (germline): SGHNT, YYREEE (reference sequence). V shed 2 bases and J shed 2 bases, with 7 bases lying between them. The chain's CDR3 is CASSLVGQETQYF. CDR3 coding DNA: TGTGCCAGCAGCTTAGTCGGTCAAGAGACCCAGTACTTC.

V gene TRBV5-1 combines with J gene TRBJ2-2; 10 bases fit TRBD1. The V gene's germline CDR1 is SGHRS and CDR2 YFSETQ. V was clipped by 4 bases and J by 5 bases; unmatched bases: 5. This CDR3 has 15 residues. The CDR3 DNA reads as TGCGCCAGCAGCCCCGGACAGGGGGGAACCGGGGAGCTGTTTTTT. Its protein is CASSPGQGGTGELFF.

The rearrangement joins TRBV5-1 to TRBJ2-7; a possible D gene is TRBD1 (6 bases). V dropped 0 bases and J dropped 5 bases, with 12 bases sitting between them. The germline V gene encodes CDR1 SGHRS and CDR2 YFSETQ. The CDR3 consists of 14 residues. This CDR3 reads CASSLDHRAHEQYF. The DNA for the CDR3 is TGCGCCAGCAGCTTGGACCACAGGGCCCACGAGCAGTACTTC.

This sequence joins TRBV2 and TRBJ2-7, with D perhaps matching TRBD1 (7 bases). Germline CDR1 SNHLY, CDR2 FYNNEI. CDR3 length: 14 residues. Trimming left V 6 bases short and J 7 bases short, with 19 bases between. The CDR3 is CASRGDSLRGEQYF. The CDR3 region has the DNA TGTGCCAGCAGGGGGGACAGCCTTCGGGGGGAGCAGTACTTC. The full variable domain, rest sourced from reference TRBV2 and TRBJ2-7, is EPEVTQTPSHQVTQMGQEVILRCVPISNHLYFYWYRQILGQKVEFLVSFYNNEISEKSEIFDDQFSVERPDGSNFTLKIRSTKLEDSAMYFCASRGDSLRGEQYFGPGTRLTVT.

V is TRBV10-1 and J is TRBJ2-1, with 10 bases aligning to TRBD2. CDR1 is WNHNN, CDR2 SYGVQD, per germline (reference sequence). The trim removed 8 bases at V and 6 bases at J, leaving 16 bases unmatched. The CDR3 loop spans 17 amino acids. Written as DNA, the CDR3 is TGCGCCAGCCTAATTGACTCTAGCGGGAGTTTGGGCAATGAGCAGTTCTTC. Encoded protein: CASLIDSSGSLGNEQFF.

The rearrangement uses TRBV6-5 and TRBJ2-7; D gene uncertain. The CDR3 runs to 12 residues. The germline V and J ends were trimmed by 4 bases and 2 bases, with 6 bases remaining between them. Per germline, CDR1 MNHEY and CDR2 SVGAGI. The CDR3 protein is CASSSDTYEQYF. The CDR3 region has the DNA TGTGCCAGCAGTTCTGACACCTACGAGCAGTACTTC.